The rows below give T cell receptor beta chains drawn from one sample of a study of blood T cells in healthy people across ages. TCRdb redid the calling of the 5' RACE reads with MiXCR, one entry per CDR3 protein. The sample holds about 570,000 distinct CDR3 sequences; approximately 25% are singletons and the top ten take about a fifth. The sample taken for sequencing was blood. The receptors shown here come from an older woman in good health. Each CDR3 is given with its conserved first and last residue. Each record gives: clone size, D gene, J gene, V gene, CDR3 DNA, CDR3 protein. The D gene is left open where the match is weak. Rows give clone size only sometimes, using once, few, many, or a class for an expanded clone.

>-|-|TRBJ2-3|TRBV10-3
TGTGCCATCAGTGAGACGCTGCAGTTAGATACGCAGTATTTT
CAISETLQLDTQYF
>-|TRBD1|TRBJ1-1|TRBV19
TGTGCCAGTAGTCCCCGACAGGGGGCAAACACTGAAGCTTTCTTT
CASSPRQGANTEAFF
>-|-|TRBJ1-2|TRBV10-3
TGTGCCATCAGAGAGAGGACAGCGGGCTACACCTTC
CAIRERTAGYTF
>-|-|TRBJ2-3|TRBV15
TGTGCCACCAGCAAATTCCAGGGGACAGATACGCAGTATTTT
CATSKFQGTDTQYF
>few|TRBD1|TRBJ1-2|TRBV5-6
TGTGCCAGCAGCCCCGGCGACAGGGTGGAATATGGCTACACCTTC
CASSPGDRVEYGYTF
>-|-|TRBJ1-3|TRBV4-2
TGTGCCAGCAGCCAAGAATCGAGAAACACCATATATTTT
CASSQESRNTIYF
>few|-|TRBJ2-3|TRBV7-9
TGTGCCAGCAGCTTACAGAGGACTCGGGGGGATACGCAGTATTTT
CASSLQRTRGDTQYF
>-|TRBD1|TRBJ1-1|TRBV28
TGTGCCAGCAGTTTGGCTGGACAGGGGAAAGCCTTGGCTTTCTTT
CASSLAGQGKALAFF
>-|-|TRBJ2-2|TRBV7-6
TGTGCCAGCAGCTTAATCCCCGGCCCCGGGGAGCTGTTTTTT
CASSLIPGPGELFF
>-|-|TRBJ2-3|TRBV20-1
TGCAGTGCTAGTGACGATACGCAGTATTTT
CSASDDTQYF
>few|-|TRBJ1-2|TRBV11-2
TGTGCCAGCAGGGTCGGGCAGCTTTCTAACTATGGCTACACCTTC
CASRVGQLSNYGYTF
>-|-|TRBJ1-2|TRBV5-1
TGCGCCAGCAGCTTGAGAGATATCGGCGGAGATGGCTACACCTTC
CASSLRDIGGDGYTF
>once|-|TRBJ2-2|TRBV7-2
TGTGTCAGCAGCCCTCCAACAGACACCGGGGAGCTGTTTTTT
CVSSPPTDTGELFF
>many|-|TRBJ1-1|TRBV30
TGTGCCTGGATAACGAGAGTAGGAGCTTTCTTT
CAWITRVGAFF
>-|-|TRBJ2-5|TRBV5-4
TGTGCCAGCAGCTTGGCCAAGGCTGGGAAAGAGACCCAGTACTTC
CASSLAKAGKETQYF
>-|TRBD1|TRBJ1-2|TRBV5-5
TGTGCCAGCAGCACCCCGGGACAGCTACTCTATGGCTACACCTTC
CASSTPGQLLYGYTF
>-|-|TRBJ2-6|TRBV25-1
TGTGCCAGCAACGGAGGGCCCCATTACAGGGCTGGGGCCAACGTCCTGACCTTC
CASNGGPHYRAGANVLTF
>many|-|TRBJ2-5|TRBV4-3
TGCGCCAGCAGCCAAGAAGGCAGACGGGAAGAGACCCAGTACTTC
CASSQEGRREETQYF
>few|-|TRBJ1-1|TRBV10-3
TGTGCCATCAGTGGCGGGGGTGTGGGAGAAGCTTTCTTT
CAISGGGVGEAFF
>many|-|TRBJ2-2|TRBV27
TGTGCCAGCAGTTTACAGGGTCGGACCGGGGAGCTGTTTTTT
CASSLQGRTGELFF
>-|TRBD1|TRBJ2-7|TRBV7-9
TGTGCCAGCAGCTTTTCGACAGGGATGGGTCACGAGCAGTACTTC
CASSFSTGMGHEQYF
>-|TRBD1|TRBJ1-2|TRBV4-3
TGCGCCAGCAGCCAAGGGGACAGGGGAGCTGGCTACACCTTC
CASSQGDRGAGYTF
>few|TRBD1|TRBJ1-4|TRBV2
TGTGCCAGCAGTGAGCAGGGGGCATCGAATGAAAAACTGTTTTTT
CASSEQGASNEKLFF
>-|-|TRBJ2-3|TRBV28
TGTGCCAGCAACGGAAGGCGGGGACGCACAGATACGCAGTATTTT
CASNGRRGRTDTQYF
>-|-|TRBJ2-3|TRBV7-2
TGTGCCAGCGGAGCGGGCCGGTTGGGAGATACGCAGTATTTT
CASGAGRLGDTQYF
>-|TRBD1|TRBJ2-1|TRBV29-1
TGCAGCGTTCCCGACAGGGTCCCCTACAATGAGCAGTTCTTC
CSVPDRVPYNEQFF
>few|-|TRBJ2-5|TRBV27
TGTGCCAGCAGACACAGGGTCGGAGGAGAGACCCAGTACTTC
CASRHRVGGETQYF
>-|-|TRBJ1-4|TRBV4-3
TGCGCCAGCAGCCAAGATAACCGGGAAAAACTGTTTTTT
CASSQDNREKLFF
>few|-|TRBJ2-5|TRBV3-1
TGTGCCAGCAGCCACTTTAGCGAGACCCAGTACTTC
CASSHFSETQYF
>few|TRBD2|TRBJ2-1|TRBV5-1
TGCGCTAGCAGCTCCCTAGCGGGGGAGTACAATGAGCAGTTCTTC
CASSSLAGEYNEQFF
>few|-|TRBJ2-1|TRBV27
TGTGCCAGCAGGAGACTAGCCTACAATGAGCAGTTCTTC
CASRRLAYNEQFF
>few|-|TRBJ1-6|TRBV7-2
TGTGCCAGCAGCGCCTTGGGGTCCCTACTCGGGTCACCCCTCCACTTT
CASSALGSLLGSPLHF
>few|-|TRBJ2-5|TRBV29-1
TGCAGCGGTACCTTTTTACGTCAAGAGACCCAGTACTTC
CSGTFLRQETQYF
>once|-|TRBJ2-4|TRBV6-6
TGTGCCAGCAGGCTGGGCCCCGCCAAAAACATTCAGTACTTC
CASRLGPAKNIQYF
>few|TRBD2|TRBJ2-5|TRBV7-2
TGTGCCAGCAGCTTAAGGCGGGGGGGACCGACCCAGTACTTC
CASSLRRGGPTQYF
>few|-|TRBJ1-4|TRBV9
TGTGCCAGCAGCGTAGGAGGAGGGGTCAGAACTAATGAAAAACTGTTTTTT
CASSVGGGVRTNEKLFF
>few|TRBD1|TRBJ2-2|TRBV24-1
TGTGCCACCAGTGACCCTGGGACAGGGGGACCGAACACCGGGGAGCTGTTTTTT
CATSDPGTGGPNTGELFF